The present T cell receptor beta chain was sequenced within a study of cytomegalovirus exposure and HLA in healthy donors. Across the study: Of 300 to 450 genotyped donors, roughly 81% clustered with self-reported Caucasian donors. Study observations and caveats: Among TCR beta chains of equal frequency, HLA-associated ones were more clonally expanded in a later analysis. In an earlier analysis, about 87% or about 30%: the productive usage of most TCR beta V segments.

In the PCR, 60 Vbeta and 13 Jbeta primers were used. The repertoire was sequenced with immunoSEQ multiplex PCR; TCRdb's copy has only in-frame clones and lacks some. The table shows some 130,000 clones, with around 77% occurring only once. The study sampled nominally healthy donors, though unrecorded immune exposures were likely. V lost 4 bases, J lost 5 bases, and 7 bases stayed unmatched. In germline, CDR1 is SGHNT, CDR2 YYREEE (reference sequence). The CDR3 totals 14 residues. Turning to this clone: The antigen is undetermined.

The material sequenced was PBMCs. This receptor was taken from a man aged 30-40 years in good health and CMV-seronegative. The V gene is TRBV5-4, the J gene TRBJ2-7; TRBD1 aligns across 9 bases. CDR3 in amino acids: CASSGTGTLNEQYF. In nucleotides, the CDR3 is TGTGCCAGCAGCGGGACAGGGACCCTCAACGAGCAGTACTTC.